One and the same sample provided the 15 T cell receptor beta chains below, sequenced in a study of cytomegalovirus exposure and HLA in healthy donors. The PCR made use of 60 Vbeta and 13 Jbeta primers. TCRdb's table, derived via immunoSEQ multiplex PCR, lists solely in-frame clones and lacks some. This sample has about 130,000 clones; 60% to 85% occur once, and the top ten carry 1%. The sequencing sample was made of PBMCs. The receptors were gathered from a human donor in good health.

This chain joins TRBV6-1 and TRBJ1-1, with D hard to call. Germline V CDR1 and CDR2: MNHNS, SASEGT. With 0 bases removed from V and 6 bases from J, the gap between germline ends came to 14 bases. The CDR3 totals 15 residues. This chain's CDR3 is CASSEALGRVAEAFF. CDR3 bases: TGTGCCAGCAGTGAAGCGCTTGGGCGAGTCGCTGAAGCTTTCTTT.

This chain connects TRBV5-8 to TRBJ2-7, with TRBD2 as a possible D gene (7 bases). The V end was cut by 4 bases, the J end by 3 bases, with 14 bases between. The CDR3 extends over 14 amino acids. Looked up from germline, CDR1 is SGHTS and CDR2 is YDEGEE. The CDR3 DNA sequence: TGTGCCAGCAGCGCGGGGGACACGCACTACGAGCAGTACTTC. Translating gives CASSAGDTHYEQYF.

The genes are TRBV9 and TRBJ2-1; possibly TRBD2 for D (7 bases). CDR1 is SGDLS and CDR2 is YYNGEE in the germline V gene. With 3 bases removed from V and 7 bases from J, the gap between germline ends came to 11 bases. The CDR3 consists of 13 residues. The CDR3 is CASSGGGLNEQFF. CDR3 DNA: TGTGCCAGCAGCGGGGGGGGGCTAAATGAGCAGTTCTTC.

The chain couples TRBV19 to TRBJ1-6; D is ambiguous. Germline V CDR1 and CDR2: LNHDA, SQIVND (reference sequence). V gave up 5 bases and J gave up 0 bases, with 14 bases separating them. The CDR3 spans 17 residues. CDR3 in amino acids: CASSPELDSSYNSPLHF. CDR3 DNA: TGTGCCAGTAGTCCGGAGTTGGATAGCTCCTATAATTCACCCCTCCACTTT.

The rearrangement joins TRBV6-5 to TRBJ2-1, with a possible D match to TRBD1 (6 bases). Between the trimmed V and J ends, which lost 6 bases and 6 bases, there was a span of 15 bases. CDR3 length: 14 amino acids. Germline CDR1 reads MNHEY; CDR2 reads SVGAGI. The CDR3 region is CASSAQGRGNEQFF. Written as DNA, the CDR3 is TGTGCCAGCAGCGCCCAGGGGAGAGGCAATGAGCAGTTCTTC.

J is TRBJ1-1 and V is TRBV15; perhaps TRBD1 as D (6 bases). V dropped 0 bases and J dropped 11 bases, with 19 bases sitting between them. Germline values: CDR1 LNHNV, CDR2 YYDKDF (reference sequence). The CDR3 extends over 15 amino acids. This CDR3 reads CATSRDGTLTAHAFF. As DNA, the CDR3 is TGTGCCACCAGCAGAGATGGGACACTGACCGCGCATGCTTTCTTT. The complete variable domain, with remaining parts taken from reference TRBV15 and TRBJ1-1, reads DAMVIQNPRYQVTQFGKPVTLSCSQTLNHNVMYWYQQKSSQAPKLLFHYYDKDFNNEADTPDNFQSRRPNTSFCFLDIRSPGLGDTAMYLCATSRDGTLTAHAFFGQGTRLTVV.

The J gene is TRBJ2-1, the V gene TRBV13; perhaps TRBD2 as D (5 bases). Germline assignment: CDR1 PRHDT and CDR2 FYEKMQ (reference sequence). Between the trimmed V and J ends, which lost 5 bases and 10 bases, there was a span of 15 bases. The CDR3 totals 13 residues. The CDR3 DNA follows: TGTGCCAGCAGCCTGCCCACTAGGGCGGAGCAGTTCTTC. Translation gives CASSLPTRAEQFF. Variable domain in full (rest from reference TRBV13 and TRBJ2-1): AAGVIQSPRHLIKEKRETATLKCYPIPRHDTVYWYQQGPGQDPQFLISFYEKMQSDKGSIPDRFSAQQFSDYHSELNMSSLELGDSALYFCASSLPTRAEQFFGPGTRLTVL.

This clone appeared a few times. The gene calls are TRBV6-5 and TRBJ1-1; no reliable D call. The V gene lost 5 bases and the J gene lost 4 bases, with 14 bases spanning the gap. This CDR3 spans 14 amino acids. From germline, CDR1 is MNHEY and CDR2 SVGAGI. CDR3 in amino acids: CASSREGGGTEAFF. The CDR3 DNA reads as TGTGCCAGCAGTAGAGAGGGTGGAGGCACTGAAGCTTTCTTT.

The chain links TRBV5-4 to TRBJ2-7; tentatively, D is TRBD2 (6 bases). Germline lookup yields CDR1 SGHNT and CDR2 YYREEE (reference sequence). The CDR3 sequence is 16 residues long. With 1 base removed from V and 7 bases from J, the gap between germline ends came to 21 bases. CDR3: CASSLPSGTPREEQYF. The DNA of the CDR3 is TGTGCCAGCAGCTTGCCCTCCGGGACCCCTCGGGAGGAGCAGTACTTC.

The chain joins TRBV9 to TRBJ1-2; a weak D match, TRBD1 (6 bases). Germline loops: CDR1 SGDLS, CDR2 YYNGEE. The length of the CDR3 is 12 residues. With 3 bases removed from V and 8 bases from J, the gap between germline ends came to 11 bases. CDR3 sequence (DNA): TGTGCCAGCAGCGGCAGGGGTGGGGGCTACACCTTC. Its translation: CASSGRGGGYTF.

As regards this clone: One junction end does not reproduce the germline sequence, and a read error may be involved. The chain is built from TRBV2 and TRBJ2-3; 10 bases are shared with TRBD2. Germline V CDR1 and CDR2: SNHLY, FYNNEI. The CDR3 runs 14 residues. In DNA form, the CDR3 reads TGCGTCCTTACGGCAGCGGGGGGGCCGAATACGCAGTATTTT. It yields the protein CVLTAAGGPNTQYF.

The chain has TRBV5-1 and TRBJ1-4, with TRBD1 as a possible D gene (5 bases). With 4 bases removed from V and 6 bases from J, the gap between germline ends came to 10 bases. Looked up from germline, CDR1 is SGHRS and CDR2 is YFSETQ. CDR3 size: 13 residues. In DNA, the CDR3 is TGCGCCAGCAGCCCCCAGGGATATGAAAAACTGTTTTTT. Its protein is CASSPQGYEKLFF.

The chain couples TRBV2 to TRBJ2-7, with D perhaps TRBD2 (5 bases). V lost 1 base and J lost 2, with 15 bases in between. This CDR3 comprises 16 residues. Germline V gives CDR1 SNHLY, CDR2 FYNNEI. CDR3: CASSEEGLAIAYEQYF. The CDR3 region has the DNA TGTGCCAGCAGTGAAGAGGGCCTAGCTATTGCCTACGAGCAGTACTTC.

DNA for the CDR3: TGTGCCAGCAGCTACGGGACAGGGACGGGTCAGCCCCAGCATTTT. This translates into CASSYGTGTGQPQHF. This chain connects TRBV5-6 to TRBJ1-5; TRBD1 aligns across 9 bases. The J segment lost 6 bases and the V segment lost 3 bases, leaving 7 bases of the junction unmatched. The CDR3 has 15 amino acids. Per germline, CDR1 SGHDT and CDR2 YYEEEE.

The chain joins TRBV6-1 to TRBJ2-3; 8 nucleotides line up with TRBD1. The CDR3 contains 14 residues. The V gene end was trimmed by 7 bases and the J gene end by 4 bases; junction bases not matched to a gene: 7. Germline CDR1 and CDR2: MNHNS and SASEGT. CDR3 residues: CASTWTGTADTQYF. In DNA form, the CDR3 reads TGTGCCAGCACTTGGACAGGGACCGCAGATACGCAGTATTTT.